A single sample gave rise to the 25 T cell receptor beta chains below, sequenced in a study of blood T cell repertoires in COVID-19. Measured with immunoSEQ multiplex PCR; TCRdb has only the in-frame clones, and not every one. The sample contains over 200,000 clones, around nine tenths of which appear only once. Sequencing used peripheral blood. The receptors shown here come from a man aged 60 to 69 who had recovered from COVID-19.

This chain joins TRBV27 and TRBJ2-7, with TRBD1 matching over 10 bases. CDR1 is MNHEY and CDR2 is SMNVEV in the germline V gene (reference sequence). The trim removed 6 bases at V and 0 bases at J, leaving 5 bases unmatched. The CDR3 runs to 15 residues. As DNA, the CDR3 is TGTGCCAGCAGGAGACAGGGGGCTCCCTCCTACGAGCAGTACTTC. Protein: CASRRQGAPSYEQYF.

This chain connects TRBV4-2 to TRBJ2-1, with 8 bases fitting TRBD2. Germline V CDR1 and CDR2: LGHNA, YNFKEQ. The junction had 9 bases not matched to a gene; V was cut back by 0 bases and J by 8 bases. This CDR3 region has 16 residues. As DNA, the CDR3 is TGTGCCAGCAGCCAAGATACGGGGGGGCCTTCGTATGAGCAGTTCTTC. Translation gives CASSQDTGGPSYEQFF.

V gene TRBV24-1 combines with J gene TRBJ1-5; no definite D call. The CDR3 is made up of 13 amino acids. V shed 7 bases and J shed 3 bases, with 9 bases lying between them. The V gene's germline CDR1 is KGHDR and CDR2 SFDVKD. In nucleotides, the CDR3 is TGTGCCACCAGCCGGGATCTCAATCAGCCCCAGCATTTT. Translated, it gives CATSRDLNQPQHF.

The chain employs TRBV10-2 and TRBJ2-5; 7 positions match TRBD1. Germline V gives CDR1 WSHSY, CDR2 SAAADI. The V and J ends lost 6 bases and 4 bases, in that order; junction bases with no gene match: 5. There are 13 residues in the CDR3. CDR3 DNA sequence: TGCGCCAGCAGATCCTCAGGGGGAGAGACCCAGTACTTC. Amino acid sequence: CASRSSGGETQYF.

This sequence joins TRBV10-1 and TRBJ1-4, with a possible D match to TRBD1 (5 bases). Trimming stripped 0 bases from V and 3 bases from J, with 11 bases between. This CDR3 has 16 residues. Germline V gene sequence: CDR1 WNHNN, CDR2 SYGVQD (reference sequence). The CDR3 region has the DNA TGCGCCAGCAGTGAGTCAGGTGGGGCCGCTAATGAAAAACTGTTTTTT. As protein: CASSESGGAANEKLFF.

This chain joins TRBV30 and TRBJ2-7; D unresolved. V lost 5 bases and J 10 bases, leaving 18 bases between the germline ends. Germline V gives CDR1 GTSNPN, CDR2 SVGIG (reference sequence). This CDR3 region has 12 residues. In DNA, the CDR3 is TGTGCCTGGTCCAGAGGCCTCTCGGCTCAGTACTTC. It codes for CAWSRGLSAQYF.

This clone was picked up one time. This chain connects TRBV5-4 to TRBJ2-2; the match to TRBD2 covers 16 bases. Germline V gene data show CDR1 as SGHNT and CDR2 as YYREEE (reference sequence). This CDR3 spans 18 amino acids. The ends lost 4 bases at V and 7 bases at J; junction bases unmatched: 10. The CDR3, as DNA: TGTGCCAGCAGCCCCCCGGGACTAGCGGGGGGGCTGGTCGGGGAGCTGTTTTTT. Amino acids: CASSPPGLAGGLVGELFF.

This clone was observed once. The chain carries TRBV5-1 and TRBJ2-5; TRBD1 matches at 10 bases. The CDR3 covers 20 residues. The junction had 21 bases not matched to a gene; V was cut back by 2 bases and J by 5 bases. From germline, CDR1 is SGHRS and CDR2 YFSETQ. The CDR3, as DNA: TGCGCCAGCAGCTTAGTACCTCGGGGACAGGGGATGGGGACCGGTGAGACCCAGTACTTC. It specifies CASSLVPRGQGMGTGETQYF.

This clone was counted a single time. The rearrangement uses TRBV2 and TRBJ2-1; D remains unclear. This CDR3 has 16 residues. The germline CDR1 and CDR2 sequences are SNHLY and FYNNEI. V was trimmed by 0 bases and J by 2 bases, leaving 11 bases between them. The DNA of the CDR3 is TGTGCCAGCAGTGAAGCGCTTAGCAGTGCCTACAATGAGCAGTTCTTC. Its protein is CASSEALSSAYNEQFF. Combining the CDR3 with reference TRBV2 and TRBJ2-1 gives the whole variable domain EPEVTQTPSHQVTQMGQEVILRCVPISNHLYFYWYRQILGQKVEFLVSFYNNEISEKSEIFDDQFSVERPDGSNFTLKIRSTKLEDSAMYFCASSEALSSAYNEQFFGPGTRLTVL.

CDR3 loop: CASSASGGHNSPLHF. The CDR3 DNA sequence: TGTGCCAGCAGCGCGTCCGGGGGGCATAATTCACCCCTCCACTTT. The chain uses TRBV9 and TRBJ1-6, with D possibly matching TRBD1 (6 bases). Germline V CDR1 and CDR2: SGDLS, YYNGEE. The CDR3 length is 15 residues. Trimming pared 3 bases from V and 5 bases from J, leaving 12 bases between.

V usage is TRBV28 and J usage is TRBJ2-7, with 7 bases aligning to TRBD2. Germline CDR1 MDHEN, CDR2 SYDVKM. The length of the CDR3 is 14 residues. Unmatched junction bases numbered 10, after V lost 10 bases and J lost 1 base. The CDR3 DNA follows: TGTGCCACCACAACGGGGGGAGGATCCTACGAGCAGTACTTC. Protein: CATTTGGGSYEQYF. Filled out from reference TRBV28 and TRBJ2-7, the complete variable domain reads DVKVTQSSRYLVKRTGEKVFLECVQDMDHENMFWYRQDPGLGLRLIYFSYDVKMKEKGDIPEGYSVSREKKERFSLILESASTNQTSMYLCATTTGGGSYEQYFGPGTRLTVT.

The table lists this clone with a few counts. J is TRBJ2-2 and V is TRBV3-1 (or the pseudogene TRBV3-2), with TRBD1 matching 7 bases. Germline V lookup: CDR1 LGHDT, CDR2 YNNKEL (reference sequence). V was pared by 5 bases and J by 6 bases, with 6 bases of the junction left unmatched. The CDR3 has 14 amino acids. CDR3 DNA sequence: TGTGCCAGCAGCGCCTTGACAGGGCCCGGGGAGCTGTTTTTT. It translates to CASSALTGPGELFF.

V is TRBV2 and J is TRBJ2-1, with 10 bases fitting TRBD2. V lost 10 bases to trimming and J lost 7 bases; unmatched junction nucleotides: 13. CDR3 size: 15 residues. The germline V gene has CDR1 SNHLY and CDR2 FYNNEI. CDR3 sequence (DNA): TGTGCCACCAAAAGACTAGCGGGTCTTGGGAATGAGCAGTTCTTC. It encodes CATKRLAGLGNEQFF.

The J gene is TRBJ2-3, the V gene TRBV7-2; D is unresolved. CDR3 length: 11 amino acids. Germline CDR1 SGHTA, CDR2 FQGNSA. CDR3 in DNA: TGTGCGTCCCGTAACACAGATACGCAGTATTTT. Amino acid sequence: CASRNTDTQYF.

This clone occurred once. The chain links TRBV6-6 to TRBJ2-5, with a tentative D call TRBD2 (6 bases). The germline V gene has CDR1 MNHNY and CDR2 SVGAGI (reference sequence). CDR3 length: 14 amino acids. V was trimmed by 2 bases and J by 5 bases, leaving 12 bases between them. CDR3 in DNA: TGTGCCAGCAGTTACATCGGGGGTTTGGAGACCCAGTACTTC. Its translation: CASSYIGGLETQYF.

This clone was found a few times. This chain joins TRBV6-2 or TRBV6-3 and TRBJ1-1, with 8 bases fitting TRBD1. The ends lost 5 bases at V and 4 bases at J; junction bases unmatched: 9. The CDR3 sequence is 15 residues long. Germline V gene data show CDR1 as MNHEY and CDR2 as SVGEGT. The CDR3 DNA is TGTGCCAGCAGTGGGGGTCATACAGGGGGCACTGAAGCTTTCTTT. It encodes CASSGGHTGGTEAFF.

The gene calls are TRBV4-1 and TRBJ2-1; the D gene is possibly TRBD1 (5 bases). CDR1 is MGHRA, CDR2 YSYEKL, per germline. The CDR3 loop spans 13 amino acids. V gave up 2 bases and J gave up 4 bases, with 6 bases separating them. The CDR3 bases are TGCGCCAGCAGCCAAAGGGGATACAATGAGCAGTTCTTC. Its protein product is CASSQRGYNEQFF.

The rearrangement joins TRBV5-1 to TRBJ2-3; weak D call: TRBD1 (6 bases). Deletions cut 3 bases from V and 2 bases from J, with 22 bases between. CDR1 SGHRS and CDR2 YFSETQ come from the germline V gene. The length of the CDR3 is 18 residues. The CDR3 loop reads CASSSNHQTGPVTDTQYF. Written as DNA, the CDR3 is TGCGCCAGCAGCTCCAACCATCAGACAGGCCCAGTCACAGATACGCAGTATTTT.

The V call is TRBV5-1, the J call TRBJ2-3, with TRBD1 as a possible D gene (6 bases). The germline V gene has CDR1 SGHRS and CDR2 YFSETQ. The length of the CDR3 is 15 residues. The germline V and J ends were trimmed by 1 base and 0 bases, with 9 bases remaining between them. CDR3 loop: CASSLTGLSTDTQYF. CDR3 DNA sequence: TGCGCCAGCAGCTTGACAGGGTTGAGCACAGATACGCAGTATTTT.

The CDR3 loop is CASSYDSKGNQPQHF. CDR3 DNA sequence: TGTGCCAGTAGTTATGACAGCAAGGGCAATCAGCCCCAGCATTTT. The V gene is TRBV19, the J gene TRBJ1-5; tentatively, D is TRBD1 (5 bases). Trimming pared 5 bases from V and 2 bases from J, leaving 13 bases between. Germline V CDR1 and CDR2: LNHDA, SQIVND (reference sequence). This CDR3 region has 15 residues.

The chain employs TRBV4-1 and TRBJ1-2; D remains unclear. Germline loops: CDR1 MGHRA, CDR2 YSYEKL. V lost 4 bases and J 6 bases, leaving 15 bases between the germline ends. The CDR3 has 14 residues. CDR3 sequence reads: CASSLNLGGDGYTF. CDR3 coding DNA: TGCGCCAGCAGCCTTAATCTGGGTGGAGATGGCTACACCTTC.

V gene TRBV3-1 (or the pseudogene TRBV3-2) combines with J gene TRBJ2-5, with D possibly TRBD2 on 6 matching bases. This CDR3 comprises 12 residues. Looked up from germline, CDR1 is LGHDT and CDR2 is YNNKEL (reference sequence). Trimming removed 5 bases at V and 4 bases at J, with 8 bases between. The chain's CDR3 is CASSYGGETQYF. In DNA, the CDR3 is TGTGCCAGCAGCTACGGGGGAGAGACCCAGTACTTC.

V gene TRBV4-1 combines with J gene TRBJ2-1; maybe TRBD2 (6 bases). The V end was cut by 3 bases, the J end by 3 bases, with 6 bases between. The CDR3 extends over 13 amino acids. Germline values: CDR1 MGHRA, CDR2 YSYEKL. The CDR3 DNA is TGCGCCAGCAGCCAGACTAGCTACAATGAGCAGTTCTTC. It is translated as CASSQTSYNEQFF.

This sequence joins TRBV6-5 and TRBJ1-2; D possibly corresponds to TRBD1 (5 bases). This CDR3 contains 15 residues. The V end was cut by 6 bases, the J end by 3 bases, with 17 bases between. In germline, CDR1 is MNHEY, CDR2 SVGAGI. The CDR3 loop is CASRAEGEGDYGYTF. In DNA, the CDR3 is TGTGCCAGCAGGGCAGAAGGGGAAGGTGACTATGGCTACACCTTC.

V gene TRBV6-5 combines with J gene TRBJ1-2, with D maybe TRBD1 (5 bases). This CDR3 comprises 13 residues. The germline V gene encodes CDR1 MNHEY and CDR2 SVGAGI. Between the trimmed V and J ends, which lost 3 bases and 9 bases, there was a span of 14 bases. The CDR3 nucleotides read TGTGCCAGCAGTTATGGAGGGGCTGAGAGCTACACCTTC. It yields the protein CASSYGGAESYTF.